The rows below give T cell receptor beta chains drawn from one sample of a study of blood T cell repertoires in COVID-19. Generated by immunoSEQ multiplex PCR, the TCRdb table keeps only in-frame clones and is missing some. The data hold about 400,000 clones, with about 90% observed a single time. Sequenced material: PBMCs or T cells enriched from blood (not recorded which). These receptor sequences come from a woman in her twenties or thirties who had recovered from COVID-19. Both conserved end residues are part of each CDR3. The D gene is left open where the match is weak. Size values are once, few and many counts, or a class for expanded clones, and some rows have none.

TRBJ2-2 TRBV5-1 . 13 . TGCGCCAGCAACGCGGCGGACACCGGGGAGCTGTTTTTT CASNAADTGELFF
TRBJ2-1 TRBV28 . 19 TRBD2 TGTGCCAGCAGTCTCGGGACTAGCGTTTTCAGTAGCTCCTACAATGAGCAGTTCTTC CASSLGTSVFSSSYNEQFF
TRBJ2-7 TRBV19 . 12 . TGTGCCAGTAGGGCGGAGGGGTACGAGCAGTACTTC CASRAEGYEQYF
TRBJ2-1 TRBV28 . 12 TRBD2 TGTGCCAGCAGTTTAGCGGGAGTGGAGCAGTTCTTC CASSLAGVEQFF
TRBJ1-4 TRBV30 . 14 TRBD1 TGTGCCTGGGGACGGGATCAGGGGGGTGAAAAACTGTTTTTT CAWGRDQGGEKLFF
TRBJ1-3 TRBV19 . 17 TRBD1 TGTGCCAGTAGTTGGTCGACAGGGCTCGCCTCTGGAAACACCATATATTTT CASSWSTGLASGNTIYF
TRBJ2-5 TRBV7-9 . 14 TRBD2 TGTGCCAGCAGTCCCGGACTAGCGGAAGAGACCCAGTACTTC CASSPGLAEETQYF
TRBJ2-2 TRBV19 . 15 . TGTGCCAGTAGTCTCTCTAGCGCCTTTGGGGGGGAGCTGTTTTTT CASSLSSAFGGELFF
TRBJ2-3 TRBV5-1 . 15 TRBD2 TGCGCCAGCAGCTTGGGGACTAGCGGGTTAGATACGCAGTATTTT CASSLGTSGLDTQYF
TRBJ1-1 TRBV5-4 . 15 TRBD1 TGTGCCAGCAGCTACATGGACAGGGGGCTCACTGAAGCTTTCTTT CASSYMDRGLTEAFF
TRBJ2-7 TRBV11-3 . 15 TRBD2 TGTGCCAGCAGCTTAGGTGCTAGCGGGACCTACGAGCAGTACTTC CASSLGASGTYEQYF
TRBJ2-6 TRBV5-1 . 18 . TGCGCCAGCAGCCCCGGAGGGGGGGCCCCCTCTGGGGCCAACGTCCTGACTTTC CASSPGGGAPSGANVLTF
TRBJ1-6 TRBV3-1/TRBV3-2 . 13 . TGTGCCAGCAGCCAAGCGCGGAATTCACCCCTCCACTTT CASSQARNSPLHF
TRBJ1-1 TRBV12-5 few 14 TRBD1 TGTGCTAGTGGTTTACAGGGGGCTGGCACTGAAGCTTTCTTT CASGLQGAGTEAFF
TRBJ1-2 TRBV27 . 12 TRBD1 TGTGCCAGCAGGGGACAGGGGTATGGCTACACCTTC CASRGQGYGYTF
TRBJ1-2 TRBV30 . 16 . TGTGCCTGGAGTGTATCGATCGGCTACGGGGGGAGTGGCTACACCTTC CAWSVSIGYGGSGYTF